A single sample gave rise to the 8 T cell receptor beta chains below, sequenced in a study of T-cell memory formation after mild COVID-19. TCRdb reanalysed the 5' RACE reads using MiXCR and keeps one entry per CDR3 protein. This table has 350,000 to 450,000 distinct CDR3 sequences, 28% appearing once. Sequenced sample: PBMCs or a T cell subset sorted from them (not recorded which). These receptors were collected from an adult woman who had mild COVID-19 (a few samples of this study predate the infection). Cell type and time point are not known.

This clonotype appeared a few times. The chain's CDR3 is CASSLKGLADSYEQYF. The CDR3 DNA follows: TGCGCCAGCAGCTTGAAAGGACTAGCGGATTCCTACGAGCAGTACTTC. The chain links TRBV4-1 to TRBJ2-7; the match to TRBD2 covers 10 bases. Germline trimming cut 5 bases from V and 1 base from J; bases unmatched to any gene: 8. The CDR3 runs to 16 residues. In germline, CDR1 is MGHRA, CDR2 YSYEKL.

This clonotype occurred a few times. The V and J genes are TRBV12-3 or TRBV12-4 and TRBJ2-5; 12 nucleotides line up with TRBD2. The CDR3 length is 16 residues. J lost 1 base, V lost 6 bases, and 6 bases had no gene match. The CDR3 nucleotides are TGTGCCAGCAGGCGGGGACTAGCGGGCCTCCAAGAGACCCAGTACTTC. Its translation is CASRRGLAGLQETQYF.

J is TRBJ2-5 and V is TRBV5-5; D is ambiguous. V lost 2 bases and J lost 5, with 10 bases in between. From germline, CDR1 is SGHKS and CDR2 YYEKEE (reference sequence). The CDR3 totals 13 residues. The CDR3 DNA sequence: TGTGCCAGCAGCTTCAATGGGGTGGAGACCCAGTACTTC. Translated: CASSFNGVETQYF. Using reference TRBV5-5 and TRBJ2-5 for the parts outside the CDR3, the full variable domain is DAGVTQSPTHLIKTRGQQVTLRCSPISGHKSVSWYQQVLGQGPQFIFQYYEKEERGRGNFPDRFSARQFPNYSSELNVNALLLGDSALYLCASSFNGVETQYFGPGTRLLVL.

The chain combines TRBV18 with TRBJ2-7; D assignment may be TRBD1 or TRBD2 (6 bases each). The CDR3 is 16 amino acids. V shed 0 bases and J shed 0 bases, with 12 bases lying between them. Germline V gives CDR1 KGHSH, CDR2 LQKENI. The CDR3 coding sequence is TGTGCCAGCTCACCACCCGGGGGCTTCCCCTCCTACGAGCAGTACTTC. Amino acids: CASSPPGGFPSYEQYF.

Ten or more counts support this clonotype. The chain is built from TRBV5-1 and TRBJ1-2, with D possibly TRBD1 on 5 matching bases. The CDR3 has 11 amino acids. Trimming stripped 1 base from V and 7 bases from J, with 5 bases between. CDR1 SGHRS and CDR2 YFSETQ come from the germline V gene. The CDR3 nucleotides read TGCGCCAGCAGCTTGAGGGGTGGCTACACCTTC. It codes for CASSLRGGYTF.

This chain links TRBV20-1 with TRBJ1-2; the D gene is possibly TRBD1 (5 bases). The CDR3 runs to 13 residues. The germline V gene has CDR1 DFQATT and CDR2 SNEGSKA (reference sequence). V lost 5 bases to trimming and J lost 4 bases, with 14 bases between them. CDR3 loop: CSAWDAGSYGYTF. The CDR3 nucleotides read TGCAGTGCTTGGGACGCCGGGAGCTATGGCTACACCTTC.

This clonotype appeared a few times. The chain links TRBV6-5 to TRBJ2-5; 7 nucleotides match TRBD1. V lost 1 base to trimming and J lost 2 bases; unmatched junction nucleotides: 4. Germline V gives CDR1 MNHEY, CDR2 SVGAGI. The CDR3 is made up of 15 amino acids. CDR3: CASSYLGQPQETQYF. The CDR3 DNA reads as TGTGCCAGCAGTTACTTGGGACAGCCTCAAGAGACCCAGTACTTC.

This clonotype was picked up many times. The CDR3 DNA sequence: TGCGCCAGCAGCTCCAAACCTGGACAGGTCAACAATGAGCAGTTCTTC. Its translation: CASSSKPGQVNNEQFF. The chain links TRBV5-1 to TRBJ2-1, with TRBD1 matching over 7 bases. V dropped 3 bases and J dropped 5; count of bases not matched to a gene: 11. The CDR3 spans 16 residues. Germline V gives CDR1 SGHRS, CDR2 YFSETQ.